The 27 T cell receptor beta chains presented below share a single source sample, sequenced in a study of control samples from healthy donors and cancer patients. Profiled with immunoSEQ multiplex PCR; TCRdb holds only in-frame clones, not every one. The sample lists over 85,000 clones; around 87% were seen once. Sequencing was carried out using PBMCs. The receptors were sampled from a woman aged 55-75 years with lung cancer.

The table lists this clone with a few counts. This CDR3 reads CASSRPSGRAGAYEQYF. Here the CDR3 DNA reads TGTGCCAGCAGCCGGCCTAGCGGGAGGGCCGGGGCCTACGAGCAGTACTTC. The chain combines TRBV2 with TRBJ2-7; 12 bases map to TRBD2. The CDR3 runs 17 residues. Germline V gives CDR1 SNHLY, CDR2 FYNNEI. V was pared by 6 bases and J by 2 bases, with 11 bases of the junction left unmatched. The entire variable domain, with the rest obtained from reference TRBV2 and TRBJ2-7, is as follows: EPEVTQTPSHQVTQMGQEVILRCVPISNHLYFYWYRQILGQKVEFLVSFYNNEISEKSEIFDDQFSVERPDGSNFTLKIRSTKLEDSAMYFCASSRPSGRAGAYEQYFGPGTRLTVT.

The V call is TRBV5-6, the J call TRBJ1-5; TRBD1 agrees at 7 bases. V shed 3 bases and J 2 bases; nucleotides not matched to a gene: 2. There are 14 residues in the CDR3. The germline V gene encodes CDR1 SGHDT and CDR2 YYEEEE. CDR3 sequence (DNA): TGTGCCAGCAGCTCCGGGACAGGCAATCAGCCCCAGCATTTT. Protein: CASSSGTGNQPQHF. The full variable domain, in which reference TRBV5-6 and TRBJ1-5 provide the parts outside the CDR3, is DAGVTQSPTHLIKTRGQQVTLRCSPKSGHDTVSWYQQALGQGPQFIFQYYEEEERQRGNFPDRFSGHQFPNYSSELNVNALLLGDSALYLCASSSGTGNQPQHFGDGTRLSIL.

The CDR3 nucleotides read TGTGCCAGTAGTAGGGGACTGGACGACGAGCAGTACTTC. Amino acids: CASSRGLDDEQYF. The V call is TRBV19, the J call TRBJ2-7; a possible D gene is TRBD2 (6 bases). V lost 4 bases and J lost 5, with 12 bases in between. Germline-derived CDR1 and CDR2 are LNHDA and SQIVND (reference sequence). The CDR3 sequence is 13 residues long.

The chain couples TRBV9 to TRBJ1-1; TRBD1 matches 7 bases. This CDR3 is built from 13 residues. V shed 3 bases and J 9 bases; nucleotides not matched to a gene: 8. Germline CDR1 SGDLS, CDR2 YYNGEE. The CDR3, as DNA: TGTGCCAGCAGCGCCAAAGACAGGGAACAAGCTTTCTTT. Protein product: CASSAKDREQAFF.

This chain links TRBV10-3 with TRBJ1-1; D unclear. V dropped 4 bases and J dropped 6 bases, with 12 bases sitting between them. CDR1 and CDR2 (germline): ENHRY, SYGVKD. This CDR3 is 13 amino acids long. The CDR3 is CAISGGLSPEAFF. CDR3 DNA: TGTGCCATCAGTGGAGGGTTATCCCCTGAAGCTTTCTTT.

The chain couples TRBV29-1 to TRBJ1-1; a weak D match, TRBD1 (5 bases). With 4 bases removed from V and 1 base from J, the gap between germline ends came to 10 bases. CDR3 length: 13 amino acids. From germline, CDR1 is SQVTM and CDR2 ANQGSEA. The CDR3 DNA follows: TGCAGCGTTGTGTGGGGGGGGAACACTGAAGCTTTCTTT. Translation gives CSVVWGGNTEAFF.

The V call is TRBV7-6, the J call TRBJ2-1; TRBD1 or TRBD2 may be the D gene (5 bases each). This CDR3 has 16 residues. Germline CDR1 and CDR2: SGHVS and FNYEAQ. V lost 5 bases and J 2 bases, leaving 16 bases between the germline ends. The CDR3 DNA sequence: TGTGCCAGCAGCCGCGTGGTTGGGGGAACCTACAATGAGCAGTTCTTC. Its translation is CASSRVVGGTYNEQFF.

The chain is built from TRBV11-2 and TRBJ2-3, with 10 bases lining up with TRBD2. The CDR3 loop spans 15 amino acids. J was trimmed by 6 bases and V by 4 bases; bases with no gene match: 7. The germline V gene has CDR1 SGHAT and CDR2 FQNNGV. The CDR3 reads CASSSIAGGVDTQYF. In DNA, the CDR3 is TGTGCCAGCAGCTCGATAGCGGGGGGAGTCGATACGCAGTATTTT.

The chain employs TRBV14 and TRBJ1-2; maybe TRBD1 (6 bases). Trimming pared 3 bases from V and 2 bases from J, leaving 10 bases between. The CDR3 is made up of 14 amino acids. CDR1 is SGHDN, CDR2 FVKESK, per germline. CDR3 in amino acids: CASSHRGTNYGYTF. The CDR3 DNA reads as TGTGCCAGCAGCCATAGGGGGACGAACTATGGCTACACCTTC.

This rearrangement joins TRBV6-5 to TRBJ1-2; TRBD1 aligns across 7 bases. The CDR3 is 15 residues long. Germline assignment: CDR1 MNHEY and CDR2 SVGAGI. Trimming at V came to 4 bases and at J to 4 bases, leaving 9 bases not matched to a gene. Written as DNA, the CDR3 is TGTGCCAGCAGTTCCCGGGGACAGCCTTTCTATGGCTACACCTTC. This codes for CASSSRGQPFYGYTF.

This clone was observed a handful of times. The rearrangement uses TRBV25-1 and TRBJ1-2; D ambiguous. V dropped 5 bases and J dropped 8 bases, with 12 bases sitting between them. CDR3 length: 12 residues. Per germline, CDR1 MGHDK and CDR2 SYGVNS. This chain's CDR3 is CASSRALVGYTF. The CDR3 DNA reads TGTGCCAGCAGTCGGGCCCTGGTCGGCTACACCTTC.

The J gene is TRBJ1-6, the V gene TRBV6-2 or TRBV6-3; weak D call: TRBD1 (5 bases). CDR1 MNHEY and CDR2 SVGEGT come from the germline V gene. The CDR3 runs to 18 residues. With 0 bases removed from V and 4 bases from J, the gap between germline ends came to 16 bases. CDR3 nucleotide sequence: TGTGCCAGCAGTTACTCGATTCATGAGGACACTTATAATTCACCCCTCCACTTT. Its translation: CASSYSIHEDTYNSPLHF.

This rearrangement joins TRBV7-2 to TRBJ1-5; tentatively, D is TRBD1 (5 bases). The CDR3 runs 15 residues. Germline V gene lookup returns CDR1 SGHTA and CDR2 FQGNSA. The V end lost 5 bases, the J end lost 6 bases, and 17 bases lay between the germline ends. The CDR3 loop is CASSQTGTSRQPQHF. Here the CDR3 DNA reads TGTGCCAGCAGCCAAACCGGGACTTCGCGTCAGCCCCAGCATTTT.

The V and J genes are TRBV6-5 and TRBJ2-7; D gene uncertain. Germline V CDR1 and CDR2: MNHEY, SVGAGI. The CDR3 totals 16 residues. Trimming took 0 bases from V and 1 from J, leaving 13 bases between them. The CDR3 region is CASSYSTAINSYEQYF. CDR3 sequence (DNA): TGTGCCAGCAGTTACTCGACGGCGATTAATTCCTACGAGCAGTACTTC.

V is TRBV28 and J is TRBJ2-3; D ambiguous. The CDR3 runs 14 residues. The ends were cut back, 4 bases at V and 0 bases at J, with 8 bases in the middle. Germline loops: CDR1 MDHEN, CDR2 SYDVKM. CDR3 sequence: CASSSHESTDTQYF. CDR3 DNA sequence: TGTGCCAGCAGTTCCCATGAGAGCACAGATACGCAGTATTTT.

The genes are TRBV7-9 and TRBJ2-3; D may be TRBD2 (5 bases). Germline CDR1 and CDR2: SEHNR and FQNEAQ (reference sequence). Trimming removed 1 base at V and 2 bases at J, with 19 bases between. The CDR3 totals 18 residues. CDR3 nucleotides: TGTGCCAGCAGCTTAGTACGAGGACTTCGCAAAGACACAGATACGCAGTATTTT. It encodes CASSLVRGLRKDTDTQYF.

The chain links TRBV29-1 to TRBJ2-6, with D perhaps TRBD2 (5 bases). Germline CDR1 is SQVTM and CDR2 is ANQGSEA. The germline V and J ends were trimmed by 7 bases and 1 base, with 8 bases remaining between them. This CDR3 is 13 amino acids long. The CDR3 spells CSAGGSGANVLTF. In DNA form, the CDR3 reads TGCAGCGCGGGCGGGTCTGGGGCCAACGTCCTGACTTTC.

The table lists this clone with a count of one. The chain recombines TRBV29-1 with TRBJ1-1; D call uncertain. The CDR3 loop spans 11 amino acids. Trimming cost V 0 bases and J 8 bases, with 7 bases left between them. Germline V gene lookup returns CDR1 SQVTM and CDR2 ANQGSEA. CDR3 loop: CSVEDIGEAFF. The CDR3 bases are TGCAGCGTTGAAGATATAGGGGAAGCTTTCTTT.

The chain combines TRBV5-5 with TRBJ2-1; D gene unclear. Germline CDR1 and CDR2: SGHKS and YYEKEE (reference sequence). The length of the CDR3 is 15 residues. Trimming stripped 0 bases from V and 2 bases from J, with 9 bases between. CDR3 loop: CASSLDRWAYNEQFF. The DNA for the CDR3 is TGTGCCAGCAGCTTGGACCGTTGGGCCTACAATGAGCAGTTCTTC.

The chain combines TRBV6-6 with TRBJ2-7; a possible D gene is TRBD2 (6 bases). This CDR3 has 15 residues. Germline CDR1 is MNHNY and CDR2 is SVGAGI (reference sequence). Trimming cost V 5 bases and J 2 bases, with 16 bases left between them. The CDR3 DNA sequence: TGTGCCAGCAGTACCCCTGAGGAGGGACCCTACGAGCAGTACTTC. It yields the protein CASSTPEEGPYEQYF.

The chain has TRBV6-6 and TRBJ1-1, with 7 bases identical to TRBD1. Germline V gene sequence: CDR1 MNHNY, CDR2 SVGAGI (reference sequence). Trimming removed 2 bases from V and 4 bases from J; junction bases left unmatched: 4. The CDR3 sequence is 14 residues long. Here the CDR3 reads CASSYEGAGTEAFF. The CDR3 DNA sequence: TGTGCCAGCAGTTACGAGGGGGCGGGCACTGAAGCTTTCTTT.

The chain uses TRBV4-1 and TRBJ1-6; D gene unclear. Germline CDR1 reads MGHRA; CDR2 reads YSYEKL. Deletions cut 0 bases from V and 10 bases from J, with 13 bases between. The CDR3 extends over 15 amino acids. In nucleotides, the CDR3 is TGCGCCAGCAGCCAAGATTTCGGGGAGCGGTCACCCCTCCACTTT. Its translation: CASSQDFGERSPLHF.

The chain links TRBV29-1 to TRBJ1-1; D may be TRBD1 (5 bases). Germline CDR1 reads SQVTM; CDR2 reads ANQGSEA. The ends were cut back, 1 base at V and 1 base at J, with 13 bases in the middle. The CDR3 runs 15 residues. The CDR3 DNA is TGCAGCGTTGAAGGACTGGGGGGGACGAACACTGAAGCTTTCTTT. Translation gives CSVEGLGGTNTEAFF.

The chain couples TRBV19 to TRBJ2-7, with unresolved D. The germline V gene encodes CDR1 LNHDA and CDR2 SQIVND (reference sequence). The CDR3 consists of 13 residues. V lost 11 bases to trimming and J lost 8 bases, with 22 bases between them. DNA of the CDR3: TGTGCCCCGAATCCGGCGGCGGATGATCAGCAGTACTTC. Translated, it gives CAPNPAADDQQYF. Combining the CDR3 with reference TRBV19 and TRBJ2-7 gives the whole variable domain DGGITQSPKYLFRKEGQNVTLSCEQNLNHDAMYWYRQDPGQGLRLIYYSQIVNDFQKGDIAEGYSVSREKKESFPLTVTSAQKNPTAFYLCAPNPAADDQQYFGPGTRLTVT.

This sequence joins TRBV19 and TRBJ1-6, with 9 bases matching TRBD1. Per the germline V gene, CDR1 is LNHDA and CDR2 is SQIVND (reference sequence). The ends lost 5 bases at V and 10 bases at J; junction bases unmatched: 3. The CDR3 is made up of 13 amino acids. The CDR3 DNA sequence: TGTGCCAGTAGTCGGGACAGGGACTCACCCCTCCACTTT. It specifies CASSRDRDSPLHF.

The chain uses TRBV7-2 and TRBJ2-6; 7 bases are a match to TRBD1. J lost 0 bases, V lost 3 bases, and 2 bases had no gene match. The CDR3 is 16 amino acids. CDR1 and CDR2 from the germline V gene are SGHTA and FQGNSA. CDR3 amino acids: CASSLGQPSGANVLTF. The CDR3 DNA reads TGTGCCAGCAGCTTGGGACAGCCCTCTGGGGCCAACGTCCTGACTTTC.

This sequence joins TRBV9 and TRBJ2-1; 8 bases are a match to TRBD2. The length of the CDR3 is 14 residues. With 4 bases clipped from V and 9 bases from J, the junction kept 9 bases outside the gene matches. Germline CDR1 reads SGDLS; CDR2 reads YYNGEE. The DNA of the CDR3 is TGTGCCAGCAGCTTCGGACTAGCATCCAGTGAGCAGTTCTTC. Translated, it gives CASSFGLASSEQFF.